Following are 20 T cell receptor beta chains from one sample sequenced in a study of Graves' ophthalmopathy and Graves' hyperthyroidism. CDR3 regions of TCR beta were amplified from RNA transcripts. RT-PCR with HTBI primers came first, then second-round multiplex PCR. A single record per CDR3 protein comes from TCRdb applying MiXCR to the multiplex PCR reads. The sample shows hundreds of thousands of distinct CDR3 sequences, 21% of them seen only once. The specimen was peripheral blood. These receptors were collected from a woman aged 18 to 35 with stable Graves' hyperthyroidism.

This clonotype was seen repeatedly, ten times or more. CDR3 region: CAIKPGQGSYGYTF. CDR3 coding DNA: TGTGCCATCAAACCGGGACAGGGATCCTATGGCTACACCTTC. The rearrangement joins TRBV10-3 to TRBJ1-2; 9 nucleotides agree with TRBD1. Germline V gene data show CDR1 as ENHRY and CDR2 as SYGVKD. J gave up 4 bases and V 7 bases, and 7 bases lay outside the gene matches. There are 14 residues in the CDR3.

The chain employs TRBV7-9 and TRBJ2-4; either TRBD1 or TRBD2 may fit D (5 bases each). The germline gives CDR1 SEHNR, CDR2 FQNEAQ (reference sequence). The CDR3 spans 15 residues. Trimming cost V 2 bases and J 2 bases, with 10 bases left between them. Written as DNA, the CDR3 is TGTGCCAGCAGCTTATCTGGGGGAACCAAAAACATTCAGTACTTC. Translation: CASSLSGGTKNIQYF.

This clonotype was found a few times. The chain couples TRBV20-1 to TRBJ2-2; unclear D gene. Per the germline V gene, CDR1 is DFQATT and CDR2 is SNEGSKA (reference sequence). This CDR3 contains 12 residues. Trimming left V 4 bases short and J 2 bases short, with 5 bases between. The CDR3 sequence: CSAKGNTGELFF. The DNA of the CDR3 is TGCAGTGCTAAGGGCAACACCGGGGAGCTGTTTTTT.

As DNA, the CDR3 is TGTGCCAGCAGCGCCTGGTTTGGACAGGCCTCTGGAAACACCATATATTTT. Residues: CASSAWFGQASGNTIYF. The chain couples TRBV2 to TRBJ1-3; 7 nucleotides match TRBD1. The V and J ends lost 6 bases and 0 bases, in that order; junction bases with no gene match: 11. In germline, CDR1 is SNHLY, CDR2 FYNNEI. The CDR3 runs to 17 residues.

This clonotype was observed a handful of times. This chain uses TRBV7-8 with TRBJ1-1; possibly TRBD1 for D (5 bases). The CDR3 loop spans 12 amino acids. The ends were cut back, 5 bases at V and 10 bases at J, with 14 bases in the middle. Germline V gene lookup returns CDR1 SGHVS and CDR2 FQNEAQ. Here the CDR3 reads CASSPNTGGAFF. As DNA, the CDR3 is TGTGCCAGCAGCCCAAACACAGGAGGAGCTTTCTTT. The full variable domain, with the rest looked up from reference TRBV7-8 and TRBJ1-1, is GAGVSQSPRYKVAKRGQDVALRCDPISGHVSLFWYQQALGQGPEFLTYFQNEAQLDKSGLPSDRFFAERPEGSVSTLKIQRTQQEDSAVYLCASSPNTGGAFFGQGTRLTVV.

This clonotype occurred many times. This chain uses TRBV19 with TRBJ2-7; D not resolved. Germline lookup yields CDR1 LNHDA and CDR2 SQIVND (reference sequence). V lost 6 bases and J 1 base, leaving 13 bases between the germline ends. The CDR3 spans 14 residues. CDR3 in amino acids: CASSHRRKSYEQYF. The CDR3 DNA sequence: TGTGCCAGTAGCCACCGTCGGAAGTCCTACGAGCAGTACTTC. Full variable domain (missing parts from reference TRBV19 and TRBJ2-7): DGGITQSPKYLFRKEGQNVTLSCEQNLNHDAMYWYRQDPGQGLRLIYYSQIVNDFQKGDIAEGYSVSREKKESFPLTVTSAQKNPTAFYLCASSHRRKSYEQYFGPGTRLTVT.

This clonotype has a count of ten or more. The chain is built from TRBV12-3 or TRBV12-4 and TRBJ1-2; D is ambiguous. CDR3 length equals 12 residues. Trimming removed 1 base from V and 7 bases from J, with 7 bases in between. DNA of the CDR3: TGTGCCAGCAGTTTAGGGATAATTGGCTACACCTTC. Translation gives CASSLGIIGYTF.

This clonotype was recorded many times. V gene TRBV28 combines with J gene TRBJ2-5, with D perhaps TRBD2 (6 bases). V was cut by 2 bases and J by 3 bases, with 16 bases left in between. Germline assignment: CDR1 MDHEN and CDR2 SYDVKM. This CDR3 is 16 amino acids long. The CDR3 DNA reads TGTGCCAGCAGTTTAATGGATGTTGGAGGGAAAGAGACCCAGTACTTC. It specifies CASSLMDVGGKETQYF.

This clonotype occurred many times. The chain has TRBV7-2 and TRBJ2-7; 13 bases line up with TRBD2. The CDR3 sequence is 16 residues long. Germline V gives CDR1 SGHTA, CDR2 FQGNSA. J gave up 2 bases and V 5 bases, and 6 bases lay outside the gene matches. DNA of the CDR3: TGTGCCAGCAGCCGGACTAGCGGGAGAACCCCCTACGAGCAGTACTTC. Amino acid sequence: CASSRTSGRTPYEQYF.

This chain uses TRBV15 with TRBJ2-7; no definite D call. Between the trimmed V and J ends, which lost 0 bases and 0 bases, there was a span of 15 bases. The CDR3 length is 17 residues. Looked up from germline, CDR1 is LNHNV and CDR2 is YYDKDF (reference sequence). This chain's CDR3 is CATSRDYGGRSSYEQYF. CDR3 coding DNA: TGTGCCACCAGCAGAGATTATGGCGGAAGATCCTCCTACGAGCAGTACTTC.

This clonotype was observed at least ten times. The rearrangement uses TRBV12-3 or TRBV12-4 and TRBJ1-2; D unclear. There are 13 residues in the CDR3. V was clipped by 1 base and J by 4 bases, with 7 bases between them. The CDR3 spells CASSLGQTYGYTF. In DNA, the CDR3 is TGTGCCAGCAGTTTAGGGCAGACCTATGGCTACACCTTC.

This clonotype has only a few counts. This chain uses TRBV7-2 with TRBJ2-7, with D maybe TRBD1 (5 bases). V lost 4 bases to trimming and J lost 2 bases, with 12 bases between them. Germline V gene sequence: CDR1 SGHTA, CDR2 FQGNSA. This CDR3 comprises 14 residues. CDR3 sequence reads: CASSWFRVPYEQYF. CDR3 DNA sequence: TGTGCCAGCAGCTGGTTCAGGGTTCCCTACGAGCAGTACTTC.

CDR3 sequence: CSVPQDYGYTF. The CDR3 nucleotides read TGCAGCGTTCCCCAGGACTATGGCTACACCTTC. V is TRBV29-1 and J is TRBJ1-2; D remains unclear. Germline CDR1 reads SQVTM; CDR2 reads ANQGSEA. The CDR3 has 11 residues. Trimming pared 5 bases from V and 3 bases from J, leaving 7 bases between.

Worth noting for this clonotype: One junction end disagrees with the germline gene, perhaps due to a read error. V is TRBV6-1 and J is TRBJ2-7; D ambiguous. CDR3 length equals 14 residues. Germline values: CDR1 MNHNS, CDR2 SASEGT. The CDR3 loop reads CASSGWIDLYDQYF. The DNA for the CDR3 is TGTGCCAGCAGTGGCTGGATTGATCTATACGATCAGTACTTC.

In this sample, this clonotype turned up once. J is TRBJ1-2 and V is TRBV6-4; TRBD1 matches 7 bases. V dropped 2 bases and J dropped 0; count of bases not matched to a gene: 6. Per germline, CDR1 MRHNA and CDR2 SNTAGT. The length of the CDR3 is 16 residues. This CDR3 is CASSDPGDSTNYGYTF. Here the CDR3 DNA reads TGTGCCAGCAGTGACCCGGGGGACAGTACTAACTATGGCTACACCTTC.

This clonotype was recorded many times. An end of the junction does not agree with germline; a read error may underlie this. The genes are TRBV12-3 or TRBV12-4 and TRBJ2-7; 8 nucleotides match TRBD1. This CDR3 has 15 residues. CDR3 protein: CASSPNRDRYYGQYF. CDR3 in DNA: TGTGCCAGCAGCCCTAACCGGGACAGGTACTACGGGCAGTACTTC.

This clonotype was found many times. The V gene is TRBV7-2, the J gene TRBJ2-7; TRBD2 agrees at 7 bases. Germline-derived CDR1 and CDR2 are SGHTA and FQGNSA. The CDR3 extends over 12 amino acids. The junction had 1 base not matched to a gene; V was cut back by 4 bases and J by 4 bases. CDR3 residues: CASSWRGYEQYF. The CDR3 DNA sequence: TGTGCCAGCAGCTGGCGGGGGTACGAGCAGTACTTC.

This clonotype was found many times. CDR3 coding DNA: TGTGCCAGCAGTCGTGGACTAGCGGGAGCGTGGGAGACCCAGTACTTC. Amino acid sequence: CASSRGLAGAWETQYF. V and J are TRBV6-2 or TRBV6-3 and TRBJ2-5, with 13 bases aligning to TRBD2. V was clipped by 5 bases and J by 5 bases; unmatched bases: 8. The CDR3 has 16 amino acids. CDR1 is MNHEY, CDR2 SVGEGT, per germline.

This clonotype was recorded many times. The chain has TRBV6-2 or TRBV6-3 and TRBJ2-7, with 9 bases identical to TRBD1. The J segment lost 3 bases and the V segment lost 6 bases, leaving 9 bases of the junction unmatched. From germline, CDR1 is MNHEY and CDR2 SVGEGT. The CDR3 spans 15 residues. This chain's CDR3 is CASSYHGTGSYEQYF. The CDR3 region has the DNA TGTGCCAGCAGCTACCATGGGACAGGGAGCTACGAGCAGTACTTC.

The table lists this clonotype with many counts. J is TRBJ2-7 and V is TRBV20-1; 12 nucleotides agree with TRBD2. The germline V gene has CDR1 DFQATT and CDR2 SNEGSKA (reference sequence). The CDR3 covers 15 residues. V lost 1 base, J lost 3 bases, and 4 bases stayed unmatched. As DNA, the CDR3 is TGCAGTGCTAGAGTCCGGACTAGCGGGAACTACGAGCAGTACTTC. Protein sequence: CSARVRTSGNYEQYF.